These 20 T cell receptor beta chains were sequenced from one sample in a study of T cells in Graves' hyperthyroidism and ophthalmopathy (dated by TCRdb to between 2018 and 2020). The library was obtained by multiplex PCR. The sample was run on an Illumina HiSeq 2000. The TCR beta CDR3 regions were amplified from the RNA transcripts. The first round of RT-PCR for the TCR CDR3 was performed with the HTBI primer set and the Qiagen OneStep RT-PCR kit. TCRdb took the public reads, trimmed them with fastp at Q25, ran MiXCR for clone calling and kept in-frame beta chains. For every CDR3 protein sequence, its rows merge into one entry that carries the most common genes and DNA. The sample includes some 510,000 distinct CDR3 sequences, with less than 25% observed a single time. Around 27% of the sample lies in the top ten. Sequencing was done on a sample of blood. These receptors were obtained from a man between 18 and 29 years old with Graves' hyperthyroidism.

The J gene is TRBJ1-2, the V gene TRBV20-1; 9 bases match TRBD1. Germline-derived CDR1 and CDR2 are DFQATT and SNEGSKA (reference sequence). The CDR3 is 14 amino acids. The junction had 11 bases not matched to a gene; V was cut back by 5 bases and J by 7 bases. DNA of the CDR3: TGCAGTGCTGTCCGGGACAGGGTTGCGACTGGCTACACCTTC. It is translated as CSAVRDRVATGYTF.

This clonotype was recorded many times. The chain joins TRBV6-5 to TRBJ1-1; D is undetermined. V gave up 7 bases and J gave up 1 base, with 13 bases separating them. CDR3 length: 14 residues. Germline lookup yields CDR1 MNHEY and CDR2 SVGAGI. The CDR3 spells CASTYAEGNTEAFF. The CDR3 DNA reads TGTGCCAGCACTTATGCCGAGGGGAACACTGAAGCTTTCTTT.

Only one count was recorded for this clonotype. The chain links TRBV4-2 to TRBJ2-7; D is uncertain. Germline V gene data show CDR1 as LGHNA and CDR2 as YNFKEQ. Between the trimmed V and J ends, which lost 1 base and 3 bases, there was a span of 19 bases. This CDR3 is 17 amino acids long. The CDR3 is CASSQVIFGLEVYEQYF. As DNA, the CDR3 is TGTGCCAGCAGCCAAGTCATTTTCGGGTTGGAAGTCTACGAGCAGTACTTC.

This clonotype came up many times. The rearrangement links TRBV11-2 to TRBJ2-5, with 8 bases aligning to TRBD2. This CDR3 has 16 amino acids. The germline CDR1 and CDR2 sequences are SGHAT and FQNNGV. V lost 1 base to trimming and J lost 4 bases; unmatched junction nucleotides: 8. The CDR3 nucleotides are TGTGCCAGCAGCTTAGTTCGGGGGGGGGCTTTAGAGACCCAGTACTTC. Residues: CASSLVRGGALETQYF.

This clonotype showed up many times. This rearrangement joins TRBV12-3 or TRBV12-4 to TRBJ1-2; possibly TRBD1 for D (5 bases). The CDR3 spans 15 residues. V dropped 8 bases and J dropped 5 bases, with 21 bases sitting between them. CDR3 DNA: TGTGCCAGCTCGATCCCCCAGGGATCGGGTTATGGCTACACCTTC. Translated: CASSIPQGSGYGYTF.

This clonotype was counted ten times or more. The chain combines TRBV6-5 with TRBJ2-7, with D tentatively TRBD1 or TRBD2 (5 bases each). Trimming took 0 bases from V and 3 from J, leaving 18 bases between them. Germline V gene lookup returns CDR1 MNHEY and CDR2 SVGAGI. This CDR3 has 17 amino acids. The CDR3 sequence is CASSYSVDRGPFYEQYF. The CDR3 DNA reads TGTGCCAGCAGTTACTCCGTCGACCGGGGACCTTTCTACGAGCAGTACTTC.

This clonotype was recorded at least ten times. The chain is built from TRBV6-1 and TRBJ2-5; TRBD1 aligns across 8 bases. Germline V gene lookup returns CDR1 MNHNS and CDR2 SASEGT. V lost 5 bases and J lost 7; bases outside the gene matches: 3. The CDR3 is 12 residues long. The CDR3: CASSSGTGTQYF. The CDR3 nucleotides read TGTGCCAGCAGTTCCGGGACAGGGACCCAGTACTTC.

The gene calls are TRBV9 and TRBJ1-3, with unresolved D. V was pared by 3 bases and J by 3 bases, with 10 bases between. CDR1 SGDLS and CDR2 YYNGEE come from the germline V gene. The CDR3 extends over 14 amino acids. CDR3 residues: CASSDGRGGNTIYF. CDR3 DNA sequence: TGTGCCAGCAGCGACGGTAGAGGTGGAAACACCATATATTTT.

This clonotype came up many times. The chain has TRBV12-3 or TRBV12-4 and TRBJ2-2; D unclear. The CDR3 is made up of 15 amino acids. The V and J ends lost 2 bases and 1 base respectively, with 8 bases between them. CDR3 residues: CASSLKHMNTGELFF. For the CDR3, the DNA is TGTGCCAGCAGTTTAAAACACATGAACACCGGGGAGCTGTTTTTT.

The gene calls are TRBV7-9 and TRBJ2-2; D is uncertain. Trimming removed 4 bases from V and 5 bases from J, with 11 bases in between. Germline CDR1 is SEHNR and CDR2 is FQNEAQ (reference sequence). The CDR3 sequence is 14 residues long. CDR3 protein: CASSSPAGTGELFF. The DNA for the CDR3 is TGTGCCAGCAGCTCGCCAGCAGGAACCGGGGAGCTGTTTTTT.

The chain carries TRBV7-6 and TRBJ2-7, with 7 bases matching TRBD1. The junction had 8 bases not matched to a gene; V was cut back by 6 bases and J by 0 bases. This CDR3 has 15 amino acids. Germline values: CDR1 SGHVS, CDR2 FNYEAQ. CDR3 sequence: CASSSGTADSYEQYF. CDR3 DNA sequence: TGTGCCAGCAGTTCCGGGACAGCGGACTCCTACGAGCAGTACTTC.

The sample holds many counts of this clonotype. The V gene is TRBV19, the J gene TRBJ1-5; no clear D. The V and J ends lost 7 bases and 1 base respectively, with 14 bases between them. CDR3 length: 15 residues. Per germline, CDR1 LNHDA and CDR2 SQIVND (reference sequence). Written as DNA, the CDR3 is TGTGCCAGTATCTCTAATACCTGGAGCAATCAGCCCCAGCATTTT. Encoded protein: CASISNTWSNQPQHF.

The chain combines TRBV5-1 with TRBJ2-3; 8 nucleotides agree with TRBD2. This CDR3 has 18 amino acids. The germline V gene encodes CDR1 SGHRS and CDR2 YFSETQ. With V trimmed by 4 bases and J by 0 bases, 13 bases remained unmatched. CDR3 in DNA: TGCGCCAGCAGCCATGGTCTACTCGCGGGGGGAAGCACAGATACGCAGTATTTT. Translation: CASSHGLLAGGSTDTQYF.

The gene calls are TRBV12-3 or TRBV12-4 and TRBJ1-1; possibly TRBD1 for D (5 bases). The CDR3 totals 13 residues. Deletions cut 6 bases from V and 3 bases from J, with 11 bases between. The CDR3 here is CASRDSGDTEAFF. The CDR3 bases are TGTGCCAGCAGGGACTCGGGGGACACTGAAGCTTTCTTT.

This clonotype was seen repeatedly, ten times or more. The V gene is TRBV2, the J gene TRBJ1-2; D not resolved. CDR1 is SNHLY and CDR2 is FYNNEI in the germline V gene. The CDR3 extends over 12 amino acids. V was clipped by 2 bases and J by 4 bases, with 5 bases between them. The CDR3 DNA sequence: TGTGCCAGCAGTGAAACGCCCTATGGCTACACCTTC. It yields the protein CASSETPYGYTF.

In its sample, this clonotype was seen many times. Since a much larger clone is just one base distant, this may be a read error. The chain joins TRBV27 to TRBJ1-3, with a possible D match to TRBD1 (6 bases). Germline V gene lookup returns CDR1 MNHEY and CDR2 SMNVEV (reference sequence). Trimming took 3 bases from V and 0 from J, leaving 6 bases between them. The length of the CDR3 is 14 residues. DNA for the CDR3: TGTGCCAGCAGTTTGGACAGCTCTGGAAACACCATATATTTT. Translation: CASSLDSSGNTIYF.

V usage is TRBV6-2 or TRBV6-3 and J usage is TRBJ1-2, with D tentatively TRBD1 (6 bases). The CDR3 is 14 residues long. V was trimmed by 5 bases and J by 4 bases, leaving 14 bases between them. Germline CDR1 reads MNHEY; CDR2 reads SVGEGT. The CDR3 DNA sequence: TGTGCCAGCAGTGATCAATCCAGGGGCTATGGCTACACCTTC. It is translated as CASSDQSRGYGYTF.

This clonotype was counted only a few times. The CDR3 bases are TGTGCCAGCAGCCAAGCGGCAGGGCAGGGGACCTATGGCTACACCTTC. It codes for CASSQAAGQGTYGYTF. The chain links TRBV3-1 to TRBJ1-2; D possibly corresponds to TRBD1 (6 bases). The germline V gene has CDR1 LGHDT and CDR2 YNNKEL (reference sequence). The CDR3 consists of 16 residues. The germline V and J ends were trimmed by 1 base and 4 bases, with 16 bases remaining between them.

Only a few counts were recorded for this clonotype. V and J are TRBV27 and TRBJ1-1; 11 bases line up with TRBD1. The CDR3 is 16 amino acids. Unmatched junction bases numbered 8, after V lost 4 bases and J lost 4 bases. Germline values: CDR1 MNHEY, CDR2 SMNVEV (reference sequence). In nucleotides, the CDR3 is TGTGCCAGCAGTTCGGGACAGGGGGTATTGGGCACTGAAGCTTTCTTT. Translating it yields CASSSGQGVLGTEAFF.

Regarding this clonotype: This may stem from a read error, because a much larger clone lies one nucleotide away. The V gene is TRBV27, the J gene TRBJ2-7, with 12 bases lining up with TRBD1. Unmatched junction bases numbered 7, after V lost 6 bases and J lost 7 bases. Germline V gene data show CDR1 as MNHEY and CDR2 as SMNVEV (reference sequence). The CDR3 is 14 amino acids. CDR3 sequence reads: CASSAGTGGWEQYF. The CDR3 DNA reads as TGTGCCAGCAGCGCCGGGACAGGGGGCTGGGAGCAGTACTTC.